This TCR beta chain was found in a study of graft-versus-host responses after intestinal transplantation. Points from the study as a whole: When patients had graft-donor T cell macrochimerism, their allografts held high graft-versus-host to host-versus-graft clonal ratios.

Sequenced by immunoSEQ multiplex PCR; TCRdb stores in-frame clones only, minus some. The sample consists of some 90,000 clones, under 95% of them appearing once. With respect to this clone: Its antigen remains unknown.

CDR3 length: 15 amino acids. Trimming removed 6 bases at V and 0 bases at J, with 12 bases between. Per germline, CDR1 LNHDA and CDR2 SQIVND (reference sequence). This receptor was obtained from a human donor who was the organ donor for an intestinal transplant. J is TRBJ1-3 and V is TRBV19; D unclear. Specimen: unstimulated CD8+ T cells sorted from spleen or lymph node cells, collected before transplant. The CDR3 DNA reads TGTGCCAGTAGAGCATTCCCCCTCTCTGGAAACACCATATATTTT. Its translation is CASRAFPLSGNTIYF.